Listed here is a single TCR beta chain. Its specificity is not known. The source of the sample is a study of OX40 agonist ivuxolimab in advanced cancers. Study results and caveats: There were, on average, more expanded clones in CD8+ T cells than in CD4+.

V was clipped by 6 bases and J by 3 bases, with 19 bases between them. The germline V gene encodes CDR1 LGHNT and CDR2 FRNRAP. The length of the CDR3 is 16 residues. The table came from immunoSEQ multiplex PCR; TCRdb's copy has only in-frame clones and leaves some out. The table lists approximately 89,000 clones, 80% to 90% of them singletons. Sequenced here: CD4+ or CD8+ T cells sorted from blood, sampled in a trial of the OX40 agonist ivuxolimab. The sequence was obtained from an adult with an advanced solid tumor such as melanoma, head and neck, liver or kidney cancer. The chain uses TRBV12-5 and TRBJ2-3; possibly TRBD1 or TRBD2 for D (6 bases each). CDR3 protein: CASGAGVAGYTDTQYF. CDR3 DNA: TGTGCTAGTGGCGCAGGGGTGGCGGGGTATACAGATACGCAGTATTTT.